A selection of T cell receptor beta chains follows, all from one sample in a study of CD8+CD57+ T cells in acquired aplastic anemia. TCRdb independently ran MiXCR on the reads; one entry per CDR3 protein. Among about 220,000 distinct CDR3 sequences, 34% were seen once, and the ten largest hold about 1.1%. Sequenced input: sorted CD4+, CD8+, or CD8+CD57+ T cells (not recorded which) from PBMCs. Receptor source: a human donor in good health, serving as a control. Each CDR3 is given without its conserved first and last residue. D genes are given only for firm matches.

D	V	J	CDR3
NA	TRBV12-3/TRBV12-4	TRBJ1-6	ASSLLRVEGYSLGSPLH
NA	TRBV2	TRBJ2-1	ACSAKVGATSYNEQF
TRBD1	TRBV29-1	TRBJ1-2	SVGQGWGYT
NA	TRBV6-1	TRBJ2-5	ASQISGGGRKTQY
NA	TRBV10-3	TRBJ1-1	AISEFYTMNTEAF
NA	TRBV5-4	TRBJ2-7	ASSVTPALSYEQY
NA	TRBV20-1	TRBJ2-1	SAYRVNEQF
NA	TRBV7-3	TRBJ1-6	ASSEGTVRSPLH
TRBD2	TRBV11-1	TRBJ2-2	ASRFGSGTNTGELF
TRBD2	TRBV10-3	TRBJ2-2	ATRRGTSGTKNTGELF